The sequence of this T cell receptor (beta chain) was determined in a study of T cell repertoires in aging, cancer and after chemotherapy. J was trimmed by 9 bases and V by 2 bases; bases with no gene match: 17. The CDR3 sequence is 20 residues long. In germline, CDR1 is MNHNY, CDR2 SVGAGI (reference sequence). A mixed TRB-A/B primer pool amplified rearranged TRB by multiplex touch-down PCR. TCRdb re-called the multiplex PCR reads through MiXCR, storing one row per CDR3 protein. The sample lists about 1,300 distinct CDR3 sequences; approximately 49% were seen once. Peripheral blood genomic DNA, not sorted cells or RNA, was the template. This clonotype was observed a handful of times.

Source material: blood. The sequence derives from a human donor with a blood cancer. V gene TRBV6-6 combines with J gene TRBJ2-1; 15 positions agree with TRBD2. The CDR3 DNA sequence: TGTGCCAGCAGTTACCCCGCCGGGACTAGCGGGAGGAGGGCTTGGAGTGAGCAGTTCTTC. It specifies CASSYPAGTSGRRAWSEQFF.